The rows below give T cell receptor beta chains drawn from one sample of a study of cytomegalovirus exposure and HLA in healthy donors. The protocol was immunoSEQ multiplex PCR, while the TCRdb copy is restricted to in-frame clones and leaves out a portion. The data show fewer than 200,000 clones, with about 81% seen just once and 1.5% held by the top ten. Input material: PBMCs. The receptors stem from a girl aged 10-17 years in good health and CMV-seropositive. Each CDR3 is given with its conserved first and last residue. A D gene is named only where the DNA matches it firmly. Not every row has a clone size; where given, it reads once, few, many or a size class.

D gene: TRBD1; V gene: TRBV7-2; clone size: once; J gene: TRBJ2-7; CDR3 DNA: TGTGCCAGCAGCTTAGCAGGGACAGGAGCCTACGAGCAGTACTTC; CDR3 protein: CASSLAGTGAYEQYF
D gene: TRBD2; V gene: TRBV11-2; clone size: .; J gene: TRBJ2-1; CDR3 DNA: TGTGCCAGCAGCCCTCGGGCGGGGGGCCAGATTGGCAATGAGCAGTTCTTC; CDR3 protein: CASSPRAGGQIGNEQFF
D gene: .; V gene: TRBV6-6; clone size: few; J gene: TRBJ1-4; CDR3 DNA: TGTGCCAGCAGCCCGTCTAATGAAAAACTGTTTTTT; CDR3 protein: CASSPSNEKLFF
D gene: .; V gene: TRBV7-9; clone size: .; J gene: TRBJ1-1; CDR3 DNA: TGTGCCAGCAGCTTAGTAGCCTTCATGAGCACTGAAGCTTTCTTT; CDR3 protein: CASSLVAFMSTEAFF
D gene: TRBD1; V gene: TRBV28; clone size: .; J gene: TRBJ1-2; CDR3 DNA: TGTGCCAGCAGTTCACGGACAGGGGGCAACTATGGCTACACCTTC; CDR3 protein: CASSSRTGGNYGYTF
D gene: TRBD1; V gene: TRBV27; clone size: .; J gene: TRBJ1-5; CDR3 DNA: TGTGCCAGCAGATCCCTACGACAGGGGGCGTCGGGTGGCAGCAATCAGCCCCAGCATTTT; CDR3 protein: CASRSLRQGASGGSNQPQHF
D gene: .; V gene: TRBV19; clone size: .; J gene: TRBJ2-1; CDR3 DNA: TGTGCCAGTAGACCCCTGGGGAGCTCCTACAATGAGCAGTTCTTC; CDR3 protein: CASRPLGSSYNEQFF
D gene: .; V gene: TRBV6-5; clone size: .; J gene: TRBJ2-7; CDR3 DNA: TGTGCCAGCAGTTACTTCGGCTCCTACGAGCAGTACTTC; CDR3 protein: CASSYFGSYEQYF
D gene: .; V gene: TRBV7-9; clone size: .; J gene: TRBJ1-1; CDR3 DNA: TGTGCCAGCAGCTCCGGACAGTTTTGGGGGACGCCCGAAGCTTTCTTT; CDR3 protein: CASSSGQFWGTPEAFF
D gene: .; V gene: TRBV7-2; clone size: .; J gene: TRBJ2-2; CDR3 DNA: TGTGCCAGCAGGAGGGGCGGGACAGCCAACACCGGGGAGCTGTTTTTT; CDR3 protein: CASRRGGTANTGELFF
D gene: .; V gene: TRBV29-1; clone size: .; J gene: TRBJ2-7; CDR3 DNA: TGCAGCACCCTAGAGGGAGACTCCTACGAGCAGTACTTC; CDR3 protein: CSTLEGDSYEQYF
D gene: .; V gene: TRBV18; clone size: .; J gene: TRBJ2-7; CDR3 DNA: TGTGCCAGCTCACCATCATTCTACGGCTACGAGCAGTACTTC; CDR3 protein: CASSPSFYGYEQYF
D gene: .; V gene: TRBV21-1; clone size: .; J gene: TRBJ2-1; CDR3 DNA: TGTGCCAGCAGCAATTTGGTGGGGGGACTAGCGGGAGCCTTCAATGAGCAGTTCTTC; CDR3 protein: CASSNLVGGLAGAFNEQFF
D gene: .; V gene: TRBV9; clone size: once; J gene: TRBJ1-2; CDR3 DNA: TGTGCCAGCAGCGTTACTTGGCAGGGGCACTATGGCTACACCTTC; CDR3 protein: CASSVTWQGHYGYTF
D gene: .; V gene: TRBV27; clone size: .; J gene: TRBJ1-2; CDR3 DNA: TGTGCCAGCAGCCCGCGGGGCGTCTATGGCTACACCTTC; CDR3 protein: CASSPRGVYGYTF
D gene: TRBD2; V gene: TRBV10-1; clone size: .; J gene: TRBJ2-7; CDR3 DNA: TGCGCCAGCAGTGTCAGCGGGAGTGACTACGAGCAGTACTTC; CDR3 protein: CASSVSGSDYEQYF
D gene: TRBD1; V gene: TRBV6-4; clone size: .; J gene: TRBJ1-2; CDR3 DNA: TGTGCCAGCAGCCCTGGGACAGGGCAGAACTATGGCTACACCTTC; CDR3 protein: CASSPGTGQNYGYTF
D gene: TRBD2; V gene: TRBV7-3; clone size: .; J gene: TRBJ2-5; CDR3 DNA: TGTGCCAGCAGCGCACACGGGGGGGCGGGAGAGACCCAGTACTTC; CDR3 protein: CASSAHGGAGETQYF
D gene: TRBD1; V gene: TRBV29-1; clone size: .; J gene: TRBJ2-5; CDR3 DNA: TGCAGCGTCGCAGGGGGACAAGAGACCCAGTACTTC; CDR3 protein: CSVAGGQETQYF
D gene: TRBD1; V gene: TRBV11-2; clone size: .; J gene: TRBJ2-3; CDR3 DNA: TGTGCCAGCAGCCAGCGTAGGGTTCGGGACAGGGTGCAGTATTTT; CDR3 protein: CASSQRRVRDRVQYF
D gene: TRBD1; V gene: TRBV2; clone size: few; J gene: TRBJ2-3; CDR3 DNA: TGTGCCAGCAGTGAAGGGGGGGCCTACAGGGGGCTTGAAGATACGCAGTATTTT; CDR3 protein: CASSEGGAYRGLEDTQYF
D gene: .; V gene: TRBV6-6; clone size: .; J gene: TRBJ1-1; CDR3 DNA: TGTGCCAGCAGTCAAACAGGGTACGTGGGAGACACTGAAGCTTTCTTT; CDR3 protein: CASSQTGYVGDTEAFF
D gene: .; V gene: TRBV4-1; clone size: .; J gene: TRBJ2-5; CDR3 DNA: TGCGCCAGCAGCCACTCAATCACACGGGGGTACCAAGAGACCCAGTACTTC; CDR3 protein: CASSHSITRGYQETQYF
D gene: TRBD1; V gene: TRBV18; clone size: .; J gene: TRBJ1-1; CDR3 DNA: TGTGCCAGCTCAGACAGGGGAGGGAACACTGAAGCTTTCTTT; CDR3 protein: CASSDRGGNTEAFF
D gene: TRBD1; V gene: TRBV28; clone size: .; J gene: TRBJ2-4; CDR3 DNA: TGTGCCAGCAGTTTATGGGCCGGGACAGTGAGCAAAAACATTCAGTACTTC; CDR3 protein: CASSLWAGTVSKNIQYF
D gene: .; V gene: TRBV27; clone size: .; J gene: TRBJ1-1; CDR3 DNA: TGTGCCAGCAGTTTAAGGAGGTCCAATGAAGCTTTCTTT; CDR3 protein: CASSLRRSNEAFF
D gene: .; V gene: TRBV7-8; clone size: few; J gene: TRBJ2-7; CDR3 DNA: TGTGCCAGCAGCTTAGTATTTGATTTCCCGGGGGAGCAGTACTTC; CDR3 protein: CASSLVFDFPGEQYF
D gene: .; V gene: TRBV11-2; clone size: .; J gene: TRBJ2-5; CDR3 DNA: TGTGCCAGCAGCTTATCGTCAGCGGGCGCCCTGCCCCAGTACTTC; CDR3 protein: CASSLSSAGALPQYF
D gene: TRBD1; V gene: TRBV28; clone size: .; J gene: TRBJ1-5; CDR3 DNA: TGTGCCATCGGACAGGGGGTTCATCAGCCCCAGCATTTT; CDR3 protein: CAIGQGVHQPQHF
D gene: .; V gene: TRBV9; clone size: .; J gene: TRBJ1-2; CDR3 DNA: TGTGCCAGCAGCGTGGCAGGGCTCAACTATGGCTACACCTTC; CDR3 protein: CASSVAGLNYGYTF
D gene: TRBD1; V gene: TRBV2; clone size: .; J gene: TRBJ2-1; CDR3 DNA: TGTGCCAGCAGGGGACAGGCCCACGATGAGCAGTTCTTC; CDR3 protein: CASRGQAHDEQFF
D gene: .; V gene: TRBV7-2; clone size: .; J gene: TRBJ1-4; CDR3 DNA: TGTGCCAGCAGCTTACTGGCAGTCCTTAATGAAAAACTGTTTTTT; CDR3 protein: CASSLLAVLNEKLFF
D gene: TRBD1; V gene: TRBV6-6; clone size: .; J gene: TRBJ1-4; CDR3 DNA: TGTGCCAGCAGTTACGACAGGGGGGGGAATGAAAAACTGTTTTTT; CDR3 protein: CASSYDRGGNEKLFF
D gene: .; V gene: TRBV9; clone size: few; J gene: TRBJ1-2; CDR3 DNA: TGTGCCAGCAGCGTAGGAGGAGCTGGCTACACCTTC; CDR3 protein: CASSVGGAGYTF
D gene: TRBD2; V gene: TRBV14; clone size: few; J gene: TRBJ2-1; CDR3 DNA: TGTGCCAGCAGCCCTCTACCGGGACTAGCGGTAAATGAGCAGTTCTTC; CDR3 protein: CASSPLPGLAVNEQFF